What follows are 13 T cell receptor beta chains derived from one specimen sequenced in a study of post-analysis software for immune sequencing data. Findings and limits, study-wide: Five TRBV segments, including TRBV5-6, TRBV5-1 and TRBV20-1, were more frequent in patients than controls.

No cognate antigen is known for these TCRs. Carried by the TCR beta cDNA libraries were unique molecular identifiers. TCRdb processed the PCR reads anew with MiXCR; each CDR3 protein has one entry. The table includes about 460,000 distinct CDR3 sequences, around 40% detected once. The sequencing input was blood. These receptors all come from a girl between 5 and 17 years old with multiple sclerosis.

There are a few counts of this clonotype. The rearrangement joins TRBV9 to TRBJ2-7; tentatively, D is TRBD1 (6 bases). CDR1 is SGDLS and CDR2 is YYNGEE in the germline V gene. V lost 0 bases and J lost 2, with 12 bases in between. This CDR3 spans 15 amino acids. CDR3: CASSVAGEGAYEQYF. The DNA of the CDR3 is TGTGCCAGCAGCGTAGCAGGGGAAGGGGCCTACGAGCAGTACTTC.

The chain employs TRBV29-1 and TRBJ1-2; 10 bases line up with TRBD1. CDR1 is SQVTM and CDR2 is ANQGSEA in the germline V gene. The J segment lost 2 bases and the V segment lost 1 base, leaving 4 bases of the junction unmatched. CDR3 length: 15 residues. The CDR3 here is CSVEGGTGANYGYTF. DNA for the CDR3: TGCAGCGTTGAAGGTGGGACAGGGGCCAACTATGGCTACACCTTC. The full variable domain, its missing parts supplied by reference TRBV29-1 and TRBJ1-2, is SAVISQKPSRDICQRGTSLTIQCQVDSQVTMMFWYRQQPGQSLTLIATANQGSEATYESGFVIDKFPISRPNLTFSTLTVSNMSPEDSSIYLCSVEGGTGANYGYTFGSGTRLTVV.

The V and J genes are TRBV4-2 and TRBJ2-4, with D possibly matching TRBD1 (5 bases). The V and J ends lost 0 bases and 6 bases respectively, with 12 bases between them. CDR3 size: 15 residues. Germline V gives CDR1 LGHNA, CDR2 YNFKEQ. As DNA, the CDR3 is TGTGCCAGCAGCCAAGATCTGTGGCAGGGAAACATTCAGTACTTC. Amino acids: CASSQDLWQGNIQYF.

CDR3 bases: TGTGCCAGCAGTTACGGAGGGGCGCAGGTTAATGAAAAACTGTTTTTT. The encoded protein is CASSYGGAQVNEKLFF. The J gene is TRBJ1-4, the V gene TRBV6-6; perhaps TRBD1 as D (5 bases). The CDR3 has 16 amino acids. Per the germline V gene, CDR1 is MNHNY and CDR2 is SVGAGI (reference sequence). Trimming shortened V by 2 bases and J by 4 bases, and 14 bases separated the two germline ends.

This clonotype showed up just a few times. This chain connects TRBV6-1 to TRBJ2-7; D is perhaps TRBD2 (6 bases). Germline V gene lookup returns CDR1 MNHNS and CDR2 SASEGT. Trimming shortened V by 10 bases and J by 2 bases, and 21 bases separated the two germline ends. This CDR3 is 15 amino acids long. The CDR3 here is CATPRGGTQPYEQYF. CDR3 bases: TGTGCCACCCCGAGGGGCGGGACCCAACCCTACGAGCAGTACTTC.

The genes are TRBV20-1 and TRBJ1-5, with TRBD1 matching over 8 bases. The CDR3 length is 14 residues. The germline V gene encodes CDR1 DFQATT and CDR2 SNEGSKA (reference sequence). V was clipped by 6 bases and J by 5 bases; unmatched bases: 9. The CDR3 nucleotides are TGCAGTGCGGAGGACAGGGAGGTGGATCAGCCCCAGCATTTT. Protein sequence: CSAEDREVDQPQHF.

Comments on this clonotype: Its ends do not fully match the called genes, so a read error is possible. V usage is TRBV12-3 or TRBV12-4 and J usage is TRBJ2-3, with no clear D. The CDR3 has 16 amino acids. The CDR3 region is CTSSLLQSRPADTQYF. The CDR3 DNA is TGTACCAGCAGTTTACTCCAATCCAGGCCGGCAGATACGCAGTATTTT.

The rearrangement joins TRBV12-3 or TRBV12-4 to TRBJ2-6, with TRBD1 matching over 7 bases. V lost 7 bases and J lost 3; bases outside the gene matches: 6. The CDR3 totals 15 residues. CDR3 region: CASIFRTGGANVLTF. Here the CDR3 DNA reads TGTGCCAGCATTTTCCGGACAGGTGGGGCCAACGTCCTGACTTTC.

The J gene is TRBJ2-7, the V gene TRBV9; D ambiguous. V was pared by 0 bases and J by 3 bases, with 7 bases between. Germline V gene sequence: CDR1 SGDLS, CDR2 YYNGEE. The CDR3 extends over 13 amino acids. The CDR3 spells CASSVDGVYEQYF. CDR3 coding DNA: TGTGCCAGCAGCGTAGATGGTGTCTACGAGCAGTACTTC.

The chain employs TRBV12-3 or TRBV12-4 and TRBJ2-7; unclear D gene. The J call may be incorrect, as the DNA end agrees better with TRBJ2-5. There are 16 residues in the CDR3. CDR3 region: CASSLIGRRMRETQYF. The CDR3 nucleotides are TGTGCCAGCAGTTTAATTGGCAGGCGTATGAGAGAGACCCAGTACTTC.

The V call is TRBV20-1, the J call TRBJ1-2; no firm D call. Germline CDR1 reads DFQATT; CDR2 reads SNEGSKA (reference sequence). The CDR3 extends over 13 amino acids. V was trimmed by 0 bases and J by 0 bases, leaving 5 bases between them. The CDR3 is CSARDEANYGYTF. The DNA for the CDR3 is TGCAGTGCTAGAGATGAGGCTAACTATGGCTACACCTTC.

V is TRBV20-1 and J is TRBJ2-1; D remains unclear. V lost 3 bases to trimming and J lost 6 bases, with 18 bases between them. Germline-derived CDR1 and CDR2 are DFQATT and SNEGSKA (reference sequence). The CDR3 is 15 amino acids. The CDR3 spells CSARGLRQRLNEQFF. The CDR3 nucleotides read TGCAGTGCTAGGGGATTGAGGCAGAGACTCAATGAGCAGTTCTTC.

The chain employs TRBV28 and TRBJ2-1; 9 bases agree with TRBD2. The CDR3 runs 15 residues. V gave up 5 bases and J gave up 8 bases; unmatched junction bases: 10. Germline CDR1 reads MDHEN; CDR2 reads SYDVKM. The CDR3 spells CASSGAGGPPDEQFF. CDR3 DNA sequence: TGTGCCAGCAGTGGGGCGGGAGGGCCTCCCGATGAGCAGTTCTTC.